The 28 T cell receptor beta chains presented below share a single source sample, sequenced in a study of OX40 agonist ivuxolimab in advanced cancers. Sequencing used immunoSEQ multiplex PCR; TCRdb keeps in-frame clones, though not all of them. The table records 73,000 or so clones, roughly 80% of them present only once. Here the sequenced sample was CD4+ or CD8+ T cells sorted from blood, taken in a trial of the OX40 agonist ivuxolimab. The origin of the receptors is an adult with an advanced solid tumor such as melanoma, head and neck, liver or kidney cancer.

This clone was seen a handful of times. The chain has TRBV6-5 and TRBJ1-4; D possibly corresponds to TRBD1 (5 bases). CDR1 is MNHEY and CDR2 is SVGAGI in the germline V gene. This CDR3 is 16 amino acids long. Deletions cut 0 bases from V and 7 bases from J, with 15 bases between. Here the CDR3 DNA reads TGTGCCAGCAGTTACTCTGGGGGTCCGGGTGGTGAAAAACTGTTTTTT. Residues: CASSYSGGPGGEKLFF.

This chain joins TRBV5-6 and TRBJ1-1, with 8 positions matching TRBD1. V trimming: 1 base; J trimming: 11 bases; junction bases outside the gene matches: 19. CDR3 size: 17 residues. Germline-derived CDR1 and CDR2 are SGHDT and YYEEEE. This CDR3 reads CASSLWRLIGTGIVAFF. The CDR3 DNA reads TGTGCCAGCAGCTTGTGGCGGTTGATCGGGACAGGTATCGTTGCTTTCTTT. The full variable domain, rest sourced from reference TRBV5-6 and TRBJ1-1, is DAGVTQSPTHLIKTRGQQVTLRCSPKSGHDTVSWYQQALGQGPQFIFQYYEEEERQRGNFPDRFSGHQFPNYSSELNVNALLLGDSALYLCASSLWRLIGTGIVAFFGQGTRLTVV.

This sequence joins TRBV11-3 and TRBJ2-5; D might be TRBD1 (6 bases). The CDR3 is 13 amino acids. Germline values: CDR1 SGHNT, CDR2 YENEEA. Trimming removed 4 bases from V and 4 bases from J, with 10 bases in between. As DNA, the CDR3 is TGTGCCAGCAGCTCAGGGGTGCGAGAGACCCAGTACTTC. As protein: CASSSGVRETQYF.

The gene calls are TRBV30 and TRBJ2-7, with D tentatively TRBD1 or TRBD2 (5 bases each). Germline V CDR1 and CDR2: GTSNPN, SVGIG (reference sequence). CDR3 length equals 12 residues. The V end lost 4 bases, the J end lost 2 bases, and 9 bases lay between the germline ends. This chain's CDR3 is CAWTRGAYEQYF. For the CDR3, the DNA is TGTGCCTGGACGAGGGGTGCCTACGAGCAGTACTTC.

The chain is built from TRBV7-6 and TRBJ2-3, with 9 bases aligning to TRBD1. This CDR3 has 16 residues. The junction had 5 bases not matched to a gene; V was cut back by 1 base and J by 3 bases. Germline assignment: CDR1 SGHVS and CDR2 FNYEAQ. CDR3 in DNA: TGTGCCAGCAGCTTAGGAACAGGGGGCAGGACAGATACGCAGTATTTT. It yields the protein CASSLGTGGRTDTQYF.

CDR3 sequence: CASSSGTWSSGNTIYF. CDR3 in DNA: TGTGCCAGCAGTTCCGGGACGTGGAGCTCTGGAAACACCATATATTTT. J is TRBJ1-3 and V is TRBV27; TRBD1 is a possible D gene (5 bases). The germline V gene has CDR1 MNHEY and CDR2 SMNVEV (reference sequence). V gave up 4 bases and J gave up 0 bases, with 13 bases separating them. This CDR3 comprises 16 residues.

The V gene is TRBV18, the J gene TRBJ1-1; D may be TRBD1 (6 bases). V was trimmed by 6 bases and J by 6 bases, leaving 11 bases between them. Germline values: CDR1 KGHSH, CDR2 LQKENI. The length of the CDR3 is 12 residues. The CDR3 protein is CASSSRGAEAFF. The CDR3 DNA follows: TGTGCCAGCTCGTCCAGGGGCGCTGAAGCTTTCTTT.

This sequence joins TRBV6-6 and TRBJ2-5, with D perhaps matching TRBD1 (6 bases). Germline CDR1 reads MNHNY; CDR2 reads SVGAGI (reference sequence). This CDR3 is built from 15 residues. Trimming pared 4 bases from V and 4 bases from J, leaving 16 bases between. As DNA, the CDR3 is TGTGCCAGCAGTTTCTTGGGCAGGGGTGGAGAGACCCAGTACTTC. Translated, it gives CASSFLGRGGETQYF.

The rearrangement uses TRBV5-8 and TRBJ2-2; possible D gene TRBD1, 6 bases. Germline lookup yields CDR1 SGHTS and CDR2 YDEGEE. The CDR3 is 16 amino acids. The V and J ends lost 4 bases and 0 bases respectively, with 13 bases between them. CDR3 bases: TGTGCCAGCAGCGCCGGGACATACGCGAACACCGGGGAGCTGTTTTTT. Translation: CASSAGTYANTGELFF.

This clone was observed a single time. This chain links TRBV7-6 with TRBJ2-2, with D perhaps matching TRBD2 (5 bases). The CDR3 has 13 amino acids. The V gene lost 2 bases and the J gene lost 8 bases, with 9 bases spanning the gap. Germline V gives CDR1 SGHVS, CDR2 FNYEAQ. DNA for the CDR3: TGTGCCAGCAGCTTATATGAGCGGGGGGAGCTGTTTTTT. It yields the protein CASSLYERGELFF. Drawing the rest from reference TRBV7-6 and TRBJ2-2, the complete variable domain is GAGVSQSPRYKVTKRGQDVALRCDPISGHVSLYWYRQALGQGPEFLTYFNYEAQQDKSGLPNDRFSAERPEGSISTLTIQRTEQRDSAMYRCASSLYERGELFFGEGSRLTVL.

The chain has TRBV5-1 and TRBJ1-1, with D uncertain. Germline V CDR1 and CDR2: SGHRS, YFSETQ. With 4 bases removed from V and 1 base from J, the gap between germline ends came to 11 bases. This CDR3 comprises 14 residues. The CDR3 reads CASSPGSSNTEAFF. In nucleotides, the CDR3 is TGCGCCAGCAGCCCCGGATCATCGAACACTGAAGCTTTCTTT.

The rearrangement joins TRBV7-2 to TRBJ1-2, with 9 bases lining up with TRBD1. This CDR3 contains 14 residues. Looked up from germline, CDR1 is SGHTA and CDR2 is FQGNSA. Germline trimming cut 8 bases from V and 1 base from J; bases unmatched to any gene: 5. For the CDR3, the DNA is TGTGCCAGCCAGACAGGGGGAGATAACTATGGCTACACCTTC. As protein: CASQTGGDNYGYTF.

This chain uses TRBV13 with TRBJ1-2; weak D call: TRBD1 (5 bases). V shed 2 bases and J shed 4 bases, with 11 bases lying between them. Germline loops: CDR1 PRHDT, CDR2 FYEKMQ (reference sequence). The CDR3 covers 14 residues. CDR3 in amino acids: CASSLIGTPYGYTF. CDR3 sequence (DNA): TGTGCCAGCAGCTTAATTGGGACCCCCTATGGCTACACCTTC.

CDR3 in amino acids: CASSQGRLSSGNTIYF. CDR3 nucleotide sequence: TGCGCCAGCAGCCAAGGTCGGTTAAGCTCTGGAAACACCATATATTTT. The J gene is TRBJ1-3, the V gene TRBV4-1; no clear D. Trimming took off 1 base at V and 0 bases at J, with 10 bases between the two ends. Per the germline V gene, CDR1 is MGHRA and CDR2 is YSYEKL. The CDR3 is 16 amino acids.

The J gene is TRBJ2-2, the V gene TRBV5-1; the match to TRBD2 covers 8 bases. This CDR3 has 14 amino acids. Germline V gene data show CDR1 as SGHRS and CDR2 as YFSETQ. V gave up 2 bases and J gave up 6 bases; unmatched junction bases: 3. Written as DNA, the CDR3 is TGCGCCAGCAGCTTACTAGCGGTCCCCGGGGAGCTGTTTTTT. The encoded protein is CASSLLAVPGELFF.

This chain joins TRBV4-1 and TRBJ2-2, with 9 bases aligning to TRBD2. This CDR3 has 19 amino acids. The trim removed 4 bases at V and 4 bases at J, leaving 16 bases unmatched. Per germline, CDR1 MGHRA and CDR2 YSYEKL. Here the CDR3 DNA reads TGCGCCAGCAGCCGGGGCCACGGGGGGAGCGGGAGGTCCACCGGGGAGCTGTTTTTT. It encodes CASSRGHGGSGRSTGELFF.

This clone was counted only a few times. The CDR3 loop is CASSSEKAQPQHF. The DNA for the CDR3 is TGTGCCAGCAGCTCGGAGAAGGCTCAGCCCCAGCATTTT. This chain joins TRBV7-2 and TRBJ1-5, with D hard to call. The CDR3 loop spans 13 amino acids. Germline loops: CDR1 SGHTA, CDR2 FQGNSA. Trimming left V 4 bases short and J 6 bases short, with 10 bases between.

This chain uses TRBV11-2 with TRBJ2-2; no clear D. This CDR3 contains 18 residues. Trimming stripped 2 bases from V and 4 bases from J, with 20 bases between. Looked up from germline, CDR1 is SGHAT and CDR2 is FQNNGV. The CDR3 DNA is TGTGCCAGCAGCTTATTTGACCTGCTGAAGGGCTCCACCGGGGAGCTGTTTTTT. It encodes CASSLFDLLKGSTGELFF.

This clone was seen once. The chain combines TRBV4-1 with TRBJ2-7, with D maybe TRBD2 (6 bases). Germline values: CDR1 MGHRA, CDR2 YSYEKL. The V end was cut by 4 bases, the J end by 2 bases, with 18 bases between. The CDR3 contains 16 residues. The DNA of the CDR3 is TGCGCCAGCAGCCCCGAAGGAGGGCGGACTACCTACGAGCAGTACTTC. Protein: CASSPEGGRTTYEQYF.

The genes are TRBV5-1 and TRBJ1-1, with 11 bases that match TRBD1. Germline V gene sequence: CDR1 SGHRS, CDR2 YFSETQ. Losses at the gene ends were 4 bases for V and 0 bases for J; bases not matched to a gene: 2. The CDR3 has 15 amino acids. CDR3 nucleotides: TGCGCCAGCAGCGGGACAGGGGGGATGAACACTGAAGCTTTCTTT. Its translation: CASSGTGGMNTEAFF.

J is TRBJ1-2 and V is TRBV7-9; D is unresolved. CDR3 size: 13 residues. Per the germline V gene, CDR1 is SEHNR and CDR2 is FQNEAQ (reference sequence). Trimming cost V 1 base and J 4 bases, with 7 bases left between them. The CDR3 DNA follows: TGTGCCAGCAGCTTAGGGAGCGGCTATGGCTACACCTTC. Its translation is CASSLGSGYGYTF.

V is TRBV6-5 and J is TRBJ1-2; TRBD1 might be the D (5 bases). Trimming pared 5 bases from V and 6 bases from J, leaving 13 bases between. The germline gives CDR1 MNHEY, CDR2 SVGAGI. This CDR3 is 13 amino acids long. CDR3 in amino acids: CASSQRGYDGYTF. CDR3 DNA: TGTGCCAGCAGTCAGCGGGGGTACGATGGCTACACCTTC.

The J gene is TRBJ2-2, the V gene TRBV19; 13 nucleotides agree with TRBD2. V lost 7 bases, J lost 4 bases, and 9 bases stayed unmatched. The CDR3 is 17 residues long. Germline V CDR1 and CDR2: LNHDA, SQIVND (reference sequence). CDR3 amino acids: CASNGGLAGVGTGELFF. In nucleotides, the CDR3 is TGTGCCAGTAACGGAGGACTAGCGGGAGTGGGCACCGGGGAGCTGTTTTTT.

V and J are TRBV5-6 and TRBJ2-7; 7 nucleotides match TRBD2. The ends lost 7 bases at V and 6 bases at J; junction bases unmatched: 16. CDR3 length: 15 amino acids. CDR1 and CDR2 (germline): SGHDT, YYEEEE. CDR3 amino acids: CASGEGTGLRCEQYV. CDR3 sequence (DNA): TGTGCCAGCGGGGAGGGGACGGGGTTAAGGTGCGAGCAGTACGTC.

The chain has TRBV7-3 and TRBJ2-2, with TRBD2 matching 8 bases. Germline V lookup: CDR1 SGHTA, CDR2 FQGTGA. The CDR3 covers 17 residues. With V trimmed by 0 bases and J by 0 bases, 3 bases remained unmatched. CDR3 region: CASSLTGREANTGELFF. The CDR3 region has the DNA TGTGCCAGCAGCTTAACGGGGCGGGAGGCGAACACCGGGGAGCTGTTTTTT.

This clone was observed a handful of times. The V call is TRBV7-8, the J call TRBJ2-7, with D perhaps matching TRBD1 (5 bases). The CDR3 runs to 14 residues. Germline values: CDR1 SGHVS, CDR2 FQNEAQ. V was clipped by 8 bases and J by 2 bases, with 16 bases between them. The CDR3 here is CASATTAGAYEQYF. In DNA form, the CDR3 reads TGTGCCAGCGCAACGACAGCAGGAGCCTACGAGCAGTACTTC.

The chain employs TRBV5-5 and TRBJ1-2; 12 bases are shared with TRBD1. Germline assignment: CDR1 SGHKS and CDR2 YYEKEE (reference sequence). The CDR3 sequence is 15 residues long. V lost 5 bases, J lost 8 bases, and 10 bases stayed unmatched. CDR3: CASSLTGTGGAGYTF. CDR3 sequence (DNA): TGTGCCAGCAGTTTGACCGGGACAGGGGGCGCCGGCTACACCTTC.

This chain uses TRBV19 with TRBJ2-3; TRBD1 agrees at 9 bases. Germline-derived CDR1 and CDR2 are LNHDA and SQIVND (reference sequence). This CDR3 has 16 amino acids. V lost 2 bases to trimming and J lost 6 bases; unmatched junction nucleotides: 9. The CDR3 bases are TGTGCCAGTAGTATAAGGACAGGGGTGGCGTCGGATACGCAGTATTTT. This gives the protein CASSIRTGVASDTQYF.